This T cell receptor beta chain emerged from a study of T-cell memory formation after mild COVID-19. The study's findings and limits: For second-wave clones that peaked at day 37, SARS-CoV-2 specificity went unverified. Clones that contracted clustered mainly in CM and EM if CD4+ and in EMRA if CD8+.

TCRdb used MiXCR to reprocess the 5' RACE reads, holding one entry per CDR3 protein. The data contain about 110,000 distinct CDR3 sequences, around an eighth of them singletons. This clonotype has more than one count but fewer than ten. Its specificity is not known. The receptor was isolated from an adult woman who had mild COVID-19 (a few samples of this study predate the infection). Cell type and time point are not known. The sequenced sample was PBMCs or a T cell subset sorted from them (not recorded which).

For the CDR3, the DNA is TGCGCCAGCAGCAAGGGATATGGCAATCAGCCCCAGCATTTT. The encoded protein is CASSKGYGNQPQHF. The V call is TRBV4-1, the J call TRBJ1-5; D not resolved. This CDR3 region has 14 residues. Trimming cost V 5 bases and J 2 bases, with 10 bases left between them. Germline CDR1 reads MGHRA; CDR2 reads YSYEKL.